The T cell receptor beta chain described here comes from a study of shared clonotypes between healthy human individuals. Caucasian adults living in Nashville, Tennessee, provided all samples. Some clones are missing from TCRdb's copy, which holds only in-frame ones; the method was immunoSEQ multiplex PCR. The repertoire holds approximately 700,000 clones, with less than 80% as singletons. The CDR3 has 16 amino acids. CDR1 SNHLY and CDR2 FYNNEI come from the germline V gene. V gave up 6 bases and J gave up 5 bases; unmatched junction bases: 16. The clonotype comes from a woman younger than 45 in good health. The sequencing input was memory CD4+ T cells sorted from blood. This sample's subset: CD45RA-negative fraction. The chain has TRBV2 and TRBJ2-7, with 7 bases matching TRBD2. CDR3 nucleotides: TGTGCCAGCAGCGCTCGGGTTAGCGGGCCGGCAGACGAGCAGTACTTC. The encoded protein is CASSARVSGPADEQYF.